This section outlines one T cell receptor (beta chain) sequence together with its context. Per germline, CDR1 SGHKS and CDR2 YYEKEE (reference sequence). The CDR3 is made up of 14 amino acids. J lost 2 bases, V lost 4 bases, and 2 bases had no gene match. This record comes from a study of blood T cell repertoires in COVID-19. As for the study in general: PBMCs, B-cell-depleted T cells, or T cells were the source of the cDNA or gDNA that made up the material.

The table came from immunoSEQ multiplex PCR; TCRdb's copy has only in-frame clones and leaves some out. The data hold under 130,000 clones, with 84% observed a single time. This rearrangement joins TRBV5-5 to TRBJ2-1, with 8 positions matching TRBD1. The material sequenced was peripheral blood. The TCR was taken from a human donor in a cohort sampled during active COVID-19. CDR3 residues: CASSMTGAYNEQFF. DNA for the CDR3: TGTGCCAGCAGCATGACAGGGGCCTACAATGAGCAGTTCTTC.